The TCR beta chain under discussion was sequenced for a study of cytomegalovirus exposure and HLA in healthy donors. Notes on the study in general: Later on, a genetic analysis was performed. It linked a missense variant in DCLRE1C with V- and J-gene trimming of TCR beta. The presence/absence work took it that sequencing depth was about the same across donors. In vitro confirmation showed three CMV-associated chains to be CMV antigen specific.

Amplification used 60 Vbeta primers and 13 Jbeta primers. Sequenced by immunoSEQ multiplex PCR; TCRdb stores in-frame clones only, minus some. The data show some 150,000 clones, with 70% to 90% seen just once and 1.5% held by the top ten. Concerning this clone itself: The antigen remains unidentified.

Whereas donors were nominally healthy upon sampling, unrecorded immune exposures were probable. Sequenced input: PBMCs. The TCR sequence derives from a man aged 35-49 years in good health and CMV-seronegative.

CDR3: CATPSGTDGNTIYF. CDR3 sequence (DNA): TGTGCCACCCCCTCCGGGACAGATGGAAACACCATATATTTT. J is TRBJ1-3 and V is TRBV30, with TRBD1 matching 7 bases. Unmatched junction bases numbered 10, after V lost 8 bases and J lost 3 bases. CDR1 and CDR2 from the germline V gene are GTSNPN and SVGIG (reference sequence). This CDR3 has 14 residues.